This T cell receptor beta chain was captured by sequencing in a study of T cell responses to AZD1222 COVID-19 vaccine. The data were produced by immunoSEQ multiplex PCR, yet TCRdb's version contains in-frame clones alone and is incomplete. The sample records about 110,000 clones, nearly 90% being singletons. Germline-derived CDR1 and CDR2 are SEHNR and FQNEAQ (reference sequence). With V trimmed by 1 base and J by 5 bases, 8 bases remained unmatched. CDR3 length equals 17 residues. The V gene is TRBV7-9, the J gene TRBJ2-5; 12 bases match TRBD2. The source of this sequence is an adult in good health. The starting material was peripheral blood, obtained on day 0 of AZD1222 vaccination. CDR3 bases: TGTGCCAGCAGCTTAGGGCCTAGCGGGAGGGGTTCCGAGACCCAGTACTTC. Amino acids: CASSLGPSGRGSETQYF.